This TCR beta chain was profiled in a study of blood T cells in healthy people across ages. Overall study findings and caveats: Higher diversity and more naive CD4+ cells were features of long-lived donors, compared to aged donors.

This clonotype has a handful of counts. Antigen specificity is unknown. Primed by a sample-barcoded 5' primer and a J-beta primer mix, a second PCR proceeded for 7 to 11 cycles. All cDNA molecules were each tagged by a template-switch adaptor with 12 random nucleotides. TCRdb reprocessed the 5' RACE reads with MiXCR, giving one entry per CDR3 protein. This table holds over 1,500,000 distinct CDR3 sequences, about two fifths found once. Sequenced material: blood. The clonotype comes from a human donor in good health.

The CDR3 bases are TGTGCCTGGAGTAGGGGCTATGGCTACACCTTC. Protein product: CAWSRGYGYTF. This sequence joins TRBV30 and TRBJ1-2; possibly TRBD1 for D (5 bases). The CDR3 totals 11 residues. The germline CDR1 and CDR2 sequences are GTSNPN and SVGIG (reference sequence). V lost 2 bases to trimming and J lost 4 bases, with 5 bases between them.